Below, 2 T cell receptor beta chains from the same sample are listed, as sequenced in a study of cytomegalovirus exposure and HLA in healthy donors. Use of 60 Vbeta and 13 Jbeta primers characterized the PCR. Libraries were prepared by immunoSEQ multiplex PCR; TCRdb keeps only in-frame clonotypes and omits some of them. Counted here are hundreds of thousands of clones, more than 85% occurring once; the ten biggest clones make up about 1%. Sequenced material: PBMCs. Receptor source: a woman in her late teens or twenties in good health and CMV-seronegative.

The V and J genes are TRBV5-1 and TRBJ1-2; D call uncertain. Trimming took 0 bases from V and 8 from J, leaving 17 bases between them. This CDR3 has 15 residues. Germline V gene lookup returns CDR1 SGHRS and CDR2 YFSETQ. DNA of the CDR3: TGCGCCAGCAGCTTGGAGGGTGGACTGAGATGGGGCTACACCTTC. Protein sequence: CASSLEGGLRWGYTF.

The chain carries TRBV7-3 and TRBJ2-1, with 7 bases fitting TRBD2. The V and J ends lost 0 bases and 7 bases, in that order; junction bases with no gene match: 18. This CDR3 region has 19 residues. Germline lookup yields CDR1 SGHTA and CDR2 FQGTGA. The CDR3 sequence is CASSLTLRMRAGWFNEQFF. The CDR3 DNA is TGTGCCAGCAGCTTAACCCTCCGGATGAGAGCGGGATGGTTTAATGAGCAGTTCTTC.